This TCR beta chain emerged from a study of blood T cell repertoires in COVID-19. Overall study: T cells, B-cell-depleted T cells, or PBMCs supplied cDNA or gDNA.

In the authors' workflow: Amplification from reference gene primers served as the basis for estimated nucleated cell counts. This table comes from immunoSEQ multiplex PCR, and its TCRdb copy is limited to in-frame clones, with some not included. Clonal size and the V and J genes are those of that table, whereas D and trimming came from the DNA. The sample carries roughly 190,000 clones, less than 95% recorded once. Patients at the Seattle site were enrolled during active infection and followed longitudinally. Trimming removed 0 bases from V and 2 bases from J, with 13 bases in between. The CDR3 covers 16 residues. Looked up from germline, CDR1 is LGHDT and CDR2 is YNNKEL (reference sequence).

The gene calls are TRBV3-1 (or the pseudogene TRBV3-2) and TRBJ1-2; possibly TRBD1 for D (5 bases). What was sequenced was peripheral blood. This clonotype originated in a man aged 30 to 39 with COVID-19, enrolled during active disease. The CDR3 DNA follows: TGTGCCAGCAGCCAAGAGGGGACTCTGAGAAACTATGGCTACACCTTC. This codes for CASSQEGTLRNYGYTF.